This TCR beta chain came from a study of T cell changes during pregnancy in multiple sclerosis. This CDR3 comprises 15 residues. The V end was cut by 7 bases, the J end by 0 bases, with 13 bases between. The germline V gene has CDR1 MNHEY and CDR2 SMNVEV (reference sequence). The table came from immunoSEQ multiplex PCR; TCRdb's copy has only in-frame clones and leaves some out. The sample shows about 27,000 clones, roughly 86% of them seen only once. This sequence joins TRBV27 and TRBJ1-3; TRBD1 is a possible D gene (6 bases). The specimen was CD8+ T cells from peripheral blood mononuclear cells, collected in the first trimester of pregnancy. The TCR was taken from a female donor in good health, enrolled as a control in a pregnancy study. For the CDR3, the DNA is TGTGCCAGCAAAGGGTCGACAGGCTCTGGAAACACCATATATTTT. It specifies CASKGSTGSGNTIYF.